One T cell receptor beta chain is described in this entry. V lost 7 bases, J lost 5 bases, and 20 bases lay in between. The CDR3 spans 15 residues. Germline V lookup: CDR1 SGHTA, CDR2 FQGNSA. These data belong to a study of blood T cells in healthy people across ages. A second PCR, run for roughly 7 to 11 cycles, used a sample-barcoded 5' primer plus a J-beta primer mix. Each CDR3 protein is one row after TCRdb ran MiXCR on the 5' RACE reads. Of 1.5 million to 2 million distinct CDR3 sequences listed, about 30% are singletons. Sequencing was carried out using blood. This TCR derives from a woman in her twenties or thirties in good health. This chain links TRBV7-2 with TRBJ1-1; a possible D gene is TRBD1 (5 bases). CDR3 loop: CASTGAGRVGTEAFF. In nucleotides, the CDR3 is TGTGCCAGCACGGGTGCCGGCAGGGTAGGGACTGAAGCTTTCTTT. Combining the CDR3 with reference TRBV7-2 and TRBJ1-1 gives the whole variable domain GAGVSQSPSNKVTEKGKDVELRCDPISGHTALYWYRQSLGQGLEFLIYFQGNSAPDKSGLPSDRFSAERTGGSVSTLTIQRTQQEDSAVYLCASTGAGRVGTEAFFGQGTRLTVV.